One sample yielded the 28 T cell receptor beta chains listed below, sequenced in a study of Tregs in tolerant kidney transplant recipients. Data came from immunoSEQ multiplex PCR; TCRdb stores just in-frame clones and leaves some out. This table holds tens of thousands of clones. The input for sequencing was CD4+ T cells from blood, taken before the transplant. The receptors stem from a human donor who received a combined kidney and bone marrow transplant.

Concerning this clone itself: The read is 3 residues too short to cover the CDR3 end, so that end is filled in from the germline J gene. This chain uses TRBV7-8 with TRBJ1-4; D is undetermined. Germline CDR1 and CDR2: SGHVS and FQNEAQ. The CDR3 totals 14 residues. With 4 bases removed from V and 0 bases from J, the gap between germline ends came to 6 bases. This CDR3 reads CASSYTTTNEKLFF. The CDR3 DNA, read in part, is TGTGCCAGCAGCTACACTACAACTAATGAAAAA.

As regards this clone: The read terminates 3 residues ahead of where the CDR3 ends, so the germline J gene completes it. This sequence joins TRBV7-2 and TRBJ2-1; possible D gene TRBD1, 6 bases. This CDR3 is built from 14 residues. The germline V and J ends were trimmed by 1 base and 5 bases, with 9 bases remaining between them. CDR1 is SGHTA, CDR2 FQGNSA, per germline. The chain's CDR3 is CASSLEGVDNEQFF. The CDR3 DNA, read in part, is TGTGCCAGCAGCTTAGAGGGGGTAGACAATGAG.

With respect to this clone: The CDR3 end is not reached by the read, which stops 3 residues before it; the germline J gene fills it in. The chain couples TRBV23-1 to TRBJ2-7; TRBD1 is a possible D gene (5 bases). TRBV23-1 is flagged as an ORF with uncertain function. The CDR3 runs to 12 residues. Deletions cut 6 bases from V and 5 bases from J, with 11 bases between. The CDR3: CASRDNQDEQYF. Incomplete CDR3 DNA: TGCGCCAGCAGGGACAATCAAGACGAG.

A word on this clone: The read halts 3 residues ahead of the CDR3 end, with the missing end drawn from the germline J gene. This chain uses TRBV5-1 with TRBJ2-3, with TRBD2 matching 8 bases. J lost 4 bases, V lost 4 bases, and 8 bases had no gene match. Per germline, CDR1 SGHRS and CDR2 YFSETQ. The CDR3 extends over 15 amino acids. The DNA read from the CDR3 is TGCGCCAGCAGCGGAGCGGGGGTTATCGCAGATACG. This sequence encodes CASSGAGVIADT. From start to end, the CDR3 is CASSGAGVIADTQYF.

Regarding this clone: Read coverage stops 3 residues before the CDR3 terminus; the germline J gene supplies the remainder. The V call is TRBV6-1, the J call TRBJ2-1; the D gene is possibly TRBD2 (6 bases). Looked up from germline, CDR1 is MNHNS and CDR2 is SASEGT. The length of the CDR3 is 14 residues. V shed 2 bases and J shed 5 bases, with 10 bases lying between them. The sequenced CDR3 bases are TGTGCCAGCAGTGAAAGGGCGGGGAACAATGAG. Encoded protein: CASSERAGNNE. The entire CDR3 protein is CASSERAGNNEQFF.

Comment on this clone: The read ends 3 residues before the CDR3 terminus; that terminus is restored from the germline J gene. The rearrangement joins TRBV5-1 to TRBJ2-3, with 12 bases identical to TRBD1. The trim removed 4 bases at V and 6 bases at J, leaving 6 bases unmatched. Germline V lookup: CDR1 SGHRS, CDR2 YFSETQ. The CDR3 covers 15 residues. CDR3 amino acids: CASSIGDRGHDTQYF. The sequenced CDR3 bases are TGCGCCAGCAGCATTGGGGACAGGGGGCATGATACG.

About this clone itself: The CDR3 end is not reached by the read, which stops 3 residues before it; the germline J gene fills it in. V and J are TRBV30 and TRBJ1-3; D unclear. This CDR3 contains 14 residues. The V and J ends lost 8 bases and 7 bases respectively, with 21 bases between them. The germline CDR1 and CDR2 sequences are GTSNPN and SVGIG (reference sequence). CDR3 loop: CAQQLLPTPNTIYF. The sequenced CDR3 bases are TGTGCCCAACAGCTCCTCCCTACACCGAACACC.

As concerns this clone: Read sequence stops 3 residues before the CDR3 end, and the germline J gene provides the missing end. The chain carries TRBV5-6 and TRBJ1-3; D possibly corresponds to TRBD1 (5 bases). Trimming shortened V by 2 bases and J by 3 bases, and 12 bases separated the two germline ends. Germline CDR1 reads SGHDT; CDR2 reads YYEEEE. The length of the CDR3 is 15 residues. CDR3 protein: CASSLGPRGGNTIYF. The sequenced part of the CDR3 DNA is TGTGCCAGCAGCTTAGGTCCGAGGGGTGGAAACACC.

Worth noting for this clone: With the read ending 3 residues before the CDR3 end, the germline J gene is used to fill in that end. The chain is built from TRBV5-6 and TRBJ2-3; 7 bases line up with TRBD1. The CDR3 is 15 amino acids. Germline assignment: CDR1 SGHDT and CDR2 YYEEEE. J was trimmed by 0 bases and V by 4 bases; bases with no gene match: 5. CDR3 amino acids: CASSAQGVSTDTQYF. Incomplete CDR3 DNA: TGTGCCAGCAGCGCGCAGGGGGTAAGCACAGATACG.

To note about this clone: The CDR3 goes on 3 residues after the read ends, and that part is filled in from the germline J gene. V usage is TRBV18 and J usage is TRBJ1-3; 8 bases agree with TRBD1. The CDR3 runs 15 residues. V lost 1 base, J lost 4 bases, and 3 bases stayed unmatched. Germline loops: CDR1 KGHSH, CDR2 LQKENI. The CDR3 bases that were read are TGTGCCAGCTCACCACAGACAGGGGCCGGAAACACC. Amino acids: CASSPQTGAGNT. The complete CDR3 protein is CASSPQTGAGNTIYF. Filled out from reference TRBV18 and TRBJ1-3, the complete variable domain reads NAGVMQNPRHLVRRRGQEARLRCSPMKGHSHVYWYRQLPEEGLKFMVYLQKENIIDESGMPKERFSAEFPKEGPSILRIQQVVRGDSAAYFCASSPQTGAGNTIYFGEGSWLTVV.

Note on this clone: The read ends 3 residues shy of where the CDR3 ends; the end is completed using the germline J gene. This chain links TRBV7-2 with TRBJ2-3; D is possibly TRBD1 (6 bases). Trimming cost V 2 bases and J 5 bases, with 8 bases left between them. The CDR3 loop spans 13 amino acids. Germline V lookup: CDR1 SGHTA, CDR2 FQGNSA. This chain's CDR3 is CASSLTRGDTQYF. The DNA read from the CDR3 is TGTGCCAGCAGCTTAACCAGGGGAGATACG.

To note about this clone: The read halts 3 residues ahead of the CDR3 end, with the missing end drawn from the germline J gene. This chain connects TRBV7-2 to TRBJ1-1; D is perhaps TRBD1 (6 bases). The CDR3 runs 15 residues. Germline V gene data show CDR1 as SGHTA and CDR2 as FQGNSA. V lost 4 bases and J lost 4, with 16 bases in between. The part of the CDR3 DNA that was read is TGTGCCAGCAGCTATCAAGGGGGACATGGCACTGAA. This sequence encodes CASSYQGGHGTE. The CDR3, in full, reads CASSYQGGHGTEAFF.

For this clone: The read stops 3 residues short of the end of the CDR3; the missing end is completed from the germline J gene. V gene TRBV5-1 combines with J gene TRBJ1-3, with 8 nucleotides matching TRBD1. The CDR3 sequence is 15 residues long. Germline V CDR1 and CDR2: SGHRS, YFSETQ. V lost 5 bases and J lost 4; bases outside the gene matches: 8. The DNA read from the CDR3 is TGCGCCAGCAGAGTTGAGACAGGGGAGGGAAACACC. Translating it yields CASRVETGEGNT. The CDR3 as a whole reads CASRVETGEGNTIYF.

For this clone: One junction end does not reproduce the germline sequence, and a read error may be involved. The read stops 3 residues short of the end of the CDR3; the missing end is completed from the germline J gene. The rearrangement joins TRBV18 to TRBJ2-3; 7 positions match TRBD2. The CDR3 sequence is 16 residues long. CDR1 and CDR2 (germline): KGHSH, LQKENI. The CDR3: CASSHGLVLRTDTQYF. CDR3 DNA, as far as it was read: TGTGCTAGCTCACATGGACTAGTACTTCGCACAGATACG.

For this clone: The read halts 3 residues ahead of the CDR3 end, with the missing end drawn from the germline J gene. The chain uses TRBV2 and TRBJ1-5, with 8 bases aligning to TRBD1. The CDR3 sequence is 15 residues long. The germline V gene has CDR1 SNHLY and CDR2 FYNNEI. Losses at the gene ends were 6 bases for V and 1 base for J; bases not matched to a gene: 5. CDR3 amino acids: CASSATGGSNQPQHF. The covered CDR3 bases are TGTGCCAGCAGCGCAACAGGGGGAAGCAATCAGCCC.

Incomplete CDR3 DNA: TGTGCCAGCTCACTACAGGTTGGTGATTATAATGAG. It is translated as CASSLQVGDYNE. In full, the CDR3 reads CASSLQVGDYNEQFF. The chain carries TRBV18 and TRBJ2-1, with a weak D call TRBD1 (5 bases). From the germline J gene comes the end of the CDR3, since the read stops 3 residues before it. V dropped 4 bases and J dropped 7 bases, with 17 bases sitting between them. From germline, CDR1 is KGHSH and CDR2 LQKENI. CDR3 size: 15 residues.

As concerns this clone: The read stops 3 residues short of the end of the CDR3; the missing end is completed from the germline J gene. The chain joins TRBV7-9 to TRBJ2-7, with 7 nucleotides matching TRBD1. The CDR3 contains 14 residues. V shed 5 bases, J shed 0 bases, and the junction held 4 bases outside the gene matches. Germline lookup yields CDR1 SEHNR and CDR2 FQNEAQ (reference sequence). The CDR3 sequence is CASSLGQNSYEQYF. The sequenced part of the CDR3 DNA is TGTGCCAGCAGCCTGGGACAGAACTCCTACGAG.

Comments on this clone: From the germline J gene comes the end of the CDR3, since the read stops 3 residues before it. This chain connects TRBV6-2 or TRBV6-3 to TRBJ2-6; D ambiguous. The CDR3 length is 16 residues. The ends were cut back, 0 bases at V and 2 bases at J, with 8 bases in the middle. Germline values: CDR1 MNHEY, CDR2 SVGEGT. CDR3 sequence reads: CASSYSIKAGANVLTF. Incomplete CDR3 DNA: TGTGCCAGCAGTTACTCGATAAAGGCTGGGGCCAACGTC.

With respect to this clone: Read sequence stops 3 residues before the CDR3 end, and the germline J gene provides the missing end. The chain is built from TRBV7-2 and TRBJ2-5; TRBD2 matches 10 bases. V trimming: 3 bases; J trimming: 5 bases; junction bases outside the gene matches: 6. The CDR3 is made up of 15 amino acids. The germline gives CDR1 SGHTA, CDR2 FQGNSA. Incomplete CDR3 DNA: TGTGCCAGCAGCTTGGAAGCGGGAGGGCCGGAGACC. This translates into CASSLEAGGPET. The CDR3 reads in full as CASSLEAGGPETQYF.

With regard to this clone: From the germline J gene comes the end of the CDR3, since the read stops 3 residues before it. This chain uses TRBV19 with TRBJ2-5; 8 nucleotides match TRBD2. There are 15 residues in the CDR3. Germline loops: CDR1 LNHDA, CDR2 SQIVND (reference sequence). The ends lost 1 base at V and 5 bases at J; junction bases unmatched: 6. CDR3 DNA, as far as it was read: TGTGCCAGTAGTATAGCGGGGGGGCCGGGGGAGACC. Amino acids: CASSIAGGPGET. The CDR3 reads in full as CASSIAGGPGETQYF.

Comments on this clone: From the germline J gene comes the end of the CDR3, since the read stops 3 residues before it. This sequence joins TRBV29-1 and TRBJ2-5; the match to TRBD1 covers 7 bases. The CDR3 is made up of 13 amino acids. Looked up from germline, CDR1 is SQVTM and CDR2 is ANQGSEA. J gave up 1 base and V 6 bases, and 5 bases lay outside the gene matches. The DNA read from the CDR3 is TGCAGCGTAGAGGACAGGTTCCAAGAGACC. Translated, it gives CSVEDRFQET. The full-length CDR3 reads as CSVEDRFQETQYF.

Remarks on this clone: Read coverage stops 3 residues before the CDR3 terminus; the germline J gene supplies the remainder. The gene calls are TRBV7-2 and TRBJ2-3; D is unclear. The CDR3 totals 13 residues. The germline gives CDR1 SGHTA, CDR2 FQGNSA. The V gene lost 5 bases and the J gene lost 2 bases, with 8 bases spanning the gap. Incomplete CDR3 DNA: TGTGCCAGCAGCCCTAGACCCACAGATACG. Its translation is CASSPRPTDT. The entire CDR3 reads CASSPRPTDTQYF.

About this clone: Read sequence stops 3 residues before the CDR3 end, and the germline J gene provides the missing end. This chain joins TRBV7-2 and TRBJ2-7; TRBD1 agrees at 7 bases. The germline V gene encodes CDR1 SGHTA and CDR2 FQGNSA. The CDR3 has 14 residues. With 5 bases clipped from V and 0 bases from J, the junction kept 4 bases outside the gene matches. CDR3 DNA, as far as it was read: TGTGCCAGCAGCCCCGGACAGGCCTCCTACGAG. Protein sequence: CASSPGQASYE. The whole CDR3 sequence reads CASSPGQASYEQYF.

A note on this clone: The CDR3 end is not reached by the read, which stops 3 residues before it; the germline J gene fills it in. This rearrangement joins TRBV19 to TRBJ2-3; 7 nucleotides agree with TRBD2. J gave up 5 bases and V 8 bases, and 10 bases lay outside the gene matches. CDR3 length equals 14 residues. The germline V gene has CDR1 LNHDA and CDR2 SQIVND (reference sequence). CDR3 protein: CASEQSGEIDTQYF. CDR3 DNA (partial): TGTGCCAGTGAGCAGAGCGGGGAAATAGATACG.

With regard to this clone: The read gets to within 3 residues of the CDR3 end, and the germline J gene fills in the rest. The J gene is TRBJ1-6, the V gene TRBV6-1, with D possibly being TRBD1 (5 bases). The CDR3 totals 16 residues. Germline CDR1 and CDR2: MNHNS and SASEGT. The ends were cut back, 4 bases at V and 10 bases at J, with 20 bases in the middle. This CDR3 is CASSGREELFGSPLHF. The sequenced CDR3 bases are TGTGCCAGCAGTGGCAGGGAGGAGCTTTTTGGGTCACCC.

As regards this clone: The read terminates 3 residues ahead of where the CDR3 ends, so the germline J gene completes it. V gene TRBV19 combines with J gene TRBJ2-1, with unresolved D. The germline V and J ends were trimmed by 1 base and 6 bases, with 10 bases remaining between them. Germline-derived CDR1 and CDR2 are LNHDA and SQIVND (reference sequence). This CDR3 is built from 14 residues. The CDR3 bases that were read are TGTGCCAGTAGTATAGGAGGCCTTACCAATGAG. Encoded protein: CASSIGGLTNE. The whole CDR3 reads CASSIGGLTNEQFF.

Remarks on this clone: From the germline J gene comes the end of the CDR3, since the read stops 3 residues before it. The genes are TRBV18 and TRBJ2-1; D gene unclear. Trimming cost V 6 bases and J 6 bases, with 12 bases left between them. CDR3 length: 13 amino acids. CDR1 and CDR2 from the germline V gene are KGHSH and LQKENI. The CDR3 loop is CASSPDKPNEQFF. Partial CDR3 DNA: TGTGCCAGCTCCCCCGACAAGCCCAATGAG.

Notes on this clone: Read data end 3 residues before the CDR3 end; the end is taken from the germline J gene. The rearrangement uses TRBV5-1 and TRBJ1-2, with TRBD1 matching 11 bases. This CDR3 spans 19 amino acids. V dropped 6 bases and J dropped 5; count of bases not matched to a gene: 21. Germline V CDR1 and CDR2: SGHRS, YFSETQ. Partial CDR3 DNA: TGCGCCAGCAAACAAACGGAAGGGACAGGGGGAAGTGTGGGGTATGGC. It codes for CASKQTEGTGGSVGYG. The whole CDR3 protein reads CASKQTEGTGGSVGYGYTF.